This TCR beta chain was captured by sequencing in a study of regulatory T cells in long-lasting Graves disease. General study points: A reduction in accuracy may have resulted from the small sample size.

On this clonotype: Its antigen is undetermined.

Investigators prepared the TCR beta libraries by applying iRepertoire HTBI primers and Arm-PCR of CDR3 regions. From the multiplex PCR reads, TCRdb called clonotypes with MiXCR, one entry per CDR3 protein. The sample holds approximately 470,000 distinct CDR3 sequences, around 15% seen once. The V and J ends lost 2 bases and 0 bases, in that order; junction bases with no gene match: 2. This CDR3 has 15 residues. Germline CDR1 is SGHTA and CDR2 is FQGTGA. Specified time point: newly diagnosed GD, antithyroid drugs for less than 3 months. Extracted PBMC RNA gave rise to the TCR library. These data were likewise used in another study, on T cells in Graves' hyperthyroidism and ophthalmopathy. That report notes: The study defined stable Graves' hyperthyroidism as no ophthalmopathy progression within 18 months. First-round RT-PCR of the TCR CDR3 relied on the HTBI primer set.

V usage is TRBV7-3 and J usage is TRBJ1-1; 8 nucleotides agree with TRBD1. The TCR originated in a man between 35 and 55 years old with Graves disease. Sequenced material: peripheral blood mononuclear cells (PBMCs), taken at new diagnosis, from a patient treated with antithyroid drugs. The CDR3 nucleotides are TGTGCCAGCAGCTTAGGGGACAGGATGAACACTGAAGCTTTCTTT. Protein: CASSLGDRMNTEAFF.